Listed below are T cell receptor beta chains from one sample, sequenced in a study of beta chain features in type 1 diabetes. The assay was immunoSEQ multiplex PCR, and TCRdb's table has in-frame clones only and misses some. The sample carries hundreds of thousands of clones, 68% recorded once. The specimen sequenced was naive CD4+ T cells from blood. The origin of the receptors is a man aged 30 to 45 in good health. Both conserved end residues are part of each CDR3. A D gene is named only where the DNA matches it firmly. Expanded clones are given a class, and other clones once, few, many or no size at all.

len	v_gene	abundance	d_gene	j_gene	CDR3aa	CDR3nt
14	TRBV10-2	-	-	TRBJ2-3	CASKSPGNTDTQYF	TGCGCCAGCAAATCTCCCGGAAACACAGATACGCAGTATTTT
15	TRBV30	-	-	TRBJ2-2	CAWSSRRAVTGELFF	TGTGCCTGGAGTTCCCGGCGAGCAGTCACCGGGGAGCTGTTTTTT
11	TRBV30	once	-	TRBJ2-1	CAWSPRDEQFF	TGTGCCTGGAGCCCACGGGATGAGCAGTTCTTC
15	TRBV13	-	-	TRBJ2-4	CASSLTQGAKNIQYF	TGTGCCAGCAGCTTAACGCAGGGAGCCAAAAACATTCAGTACTTC
15	TRBV13	few	TRBD1	TRBJ1-3	CASSLDRVSGNTIYF	TGTGCCAGCAGCCTGGACAGGGTATCTGGAAACACCATATATTTT
15	TRBV28	-	TRBD2	TRBJ2-1	CASSLAVLGGNEQFF	TGTGCCAGCAGCCTAGCGGTTCTGGGTGGGAATGAGCAGTTCTTC
14	TRBV18	-	-	TRBJ2-7	CASSPKGGRDEQYF	TGTGCCAGCTCACCGAAGGGGGGACGGGACGAGCAGTACTTC
14	TRBV2	once	TRBD2	TRBJ2-1	CASRLAAQFNEQFF	TGTGCCAGCCGACTAGCCGCACAATTTAATGAGCAGTTCTTC
17	TRBV7-8	-	TRBD1	TRBJ2-4	CASSRSGTGGFKNIQYF	TGTGCCAGCAGCAGATCCGGGACAGGGGGCTTCAAAAACATTCAGTACTTC
15	TRBV9	-	-	TRBJ1-1	CASSVEGYQNTEAFF	TGTGCCAGCAGCGTAGAAGGCTACCAGAACACTGAAGCTTTCTTT
15	TRBV13	-	TRBD2	TRBJ2-1	CASSLVAGAHNEQFF	TGTGCCAGCAGCTTAGTAGCGGGGGCTCACAATGAGCAGTTCTTC
15	TRBV2	once	TRBD1	TRBJ2-2	CASSSPGQGAGELFF	TGTGCCAGCAGTTCACCGGGACAGGGGGCCGGGGAGCTGTTTTTT
14	TRBV15	-	-	TRBJ2-5	CATSTTGPQETQYF	TGTGCCACCAGCACCACAGGCCCTCAAGAGACCCAGTACTTC
17	TRBV4-1	-	TRBD2	TRBJ2-1	CASSQDDDSGRYNEQFF	TGCGCCAGCAGCCAAGATGATGACAGCGGGAGGTACAATGAGCAGTTCTTC
19	TRBV5-4	-	TRBD2	TRBJ2-2	CASSPIPGLAGGSSGELFF	TGTGCCAGCAGCCCAATCCCCGGACTAGCGGGAGGGTCTTCCGGGGAGCTGTTTTTT
13	TRBV30	-	TRBD1	TRBJ1-2	CAWSPGQGGGYTF	TGTGCCTGGAGTCCTGGACAGGGCGGCGGCTACACCTTC
9	TRBV20-1	-	-	TRBJ1-5	CSNYQPQHF	TGCAGTAACTATCAGCCCCAGCATTTT
13	TRBV2	-	TRBD1	TRBJ2-3	CASNRQGADTQYF	TGTGCCAGCAACCGACAGGGCGCAGATACGCAGTATTTT
14	TRBV9	-	-	TRBJ1-6	CASSVVDGGSPLHF	TGTGCCAGCAGCGTAGTGGATGGGGGTTCACCCCTCCACTTT
17	TRBV9	-	-	TRBJ2-6	CASSPAMEARRANVLTF	TGTGCCAGCAGCCCTGCTATGGAGGCGCGGAGGGCCAACGTCCTGACTTTC
14	TRBV7-2	-	TRBD1	TRBJ2-7	CASSPQTGDYEQYF	TGTGCCAGCTCCCCCCAGACAGGGGACTACGAGCAGTACTTC
16	TRBV25-1	-	TRBD2	TRBJ2-1	CASRVGTSGRINEQFF	TGTGCCAGCAGGGTGGGGACTAGCGGGAGGATAAATGAGCAGTTCTTC
14	TRBV30	few	-	TRBJ2-1	CAWTGRLAYNEQFF	TGTGCCTGGACAGGGAGACTGGCATACAATGAGCAGTTCTTC
15	TRBV29-1	few	-	TRBJ2-1	CSVAPSWQSYNEQFF	TGCAGCGTCGCTCCCAGTTGGCAGAGCTACAATGAGCAGTTCTTC
14	TRBV29-1	-	-	TRBJ2-7	CSVDPSGQMVEQYF	TGCAGCGTTGATCCCAGTGGACAGATGGTCGAGCAGTACTTC
15	TRBV30	few	TRBD1	TRBJ2-3	CAFSLGQGRTDTQYF	TGTGCCTTTTCCCTCGGACAGGGCCGCACAGATACGCAGTATTTT
11	TRBV19	-	-	TRBJ2-5	CASCELETQYF	TGTGCCAGTTGTGAGTTGGAGACCCAGTACTTC
18	TRBV15	-	-	TRBJ2-3	CATSRDLPAEDRTDTQYF	TGTGCCACCAGCAGAGATCTACCAGCGGAGGACCGCACAGATACGCAGTATTTT
13	TRBV15	-	-	TRBJ1-1	CATSIDRNTEAFF	TGTGCCACCAGCATTGACCGAAACACTGAAGCTTTCTTT
15	TRBV7-6	-	TRBD2	TRBJ2-3	CASTGGPGDWDTQYF	TGTGCCAGCACGGGAGGGCCAGGGGATTGGGATACGCAGTATTTT
10	TRBV20-1	-	-	TRBJ2-7	CSASPYEQYF	TGCAGTGCTAGTCCTTACGAGCAGTACTTC
13	TRBV4-1	-	-	TRBJ2-1	CASSLVSFDEQFF	TGCGCCAGCAGCCTGGTGAGTTTCGATGAGCAGTTCTTC
13	TRBV11-3	-	-	TRBJ2-1	CASSLGLPNEQFF	TGTGCCAGCAGCTTAGGACTGCCCAATGAGCAGTTCTTC
15	TRBV28	-	TRBD1	TRBJ2-2	CASSLPGQYTGELFF	TGTGCCAGCAGTTTACCGGGACAGTACACCGGGGAGCTGTTTTTT
12	TRBV25-1	few	TRBD1	TRBJ2-7	CASSATGDEQYF	TGTGCCAGCAGTGCGACAGGGGACGAGCAGTACTTC
15	TRBV5-1	-	-	TRBJ2-5	CASSLDGHNQETQYF	TGCGCCAGCAGCTTGGACGGACACAACCAAGAGACCCAGTACTTC
13	TRBV29-1	-	-	TRBJ2-5	CSVGNREGETQYF	TGCAGCGTCGGTAACAGGGAAGGAGAGACCCAGTACTTC
14	TRBV9	-	-	TRBJ2-3	CASSSGLGTDTQYF	TGTGCCAGCAGTTCGGGACTTGGCACAGATACGCAGTATTTT
15	TRBV30	-	TRBD2	TRBJ2-1	CAWNLLSGRGSEQFF	TGTGCCTGGAACCTTCTGAGCGGGAGAGGCAGTGAGCAGTTCTTC
10	TRBV20-1	-	-	TRBJ2-5	CSASTMGLYF	TGCAGTGCTAGCACTATGGGCCTTTACTTC
15	TRBV10-3	-	-	TRBJ2-3	CAIGSQVSGTDTQYF	TGTGCCATAGGGTCACAAGTAAGCGGCACAGATACGCAGTATTTT
14	TRBV30	few	-	TRBJ2-5	CAWRERRAGVSQYF	TGTGCCTGGAGAGAGCGGAGGGCCGGAGTGTCCCAGTACTTC
13	TRBV29-1	-	-	TRBJ1-5	CSVGASNNQPQHF	TGCAGCGTTGGGGCGAGCAACAATCAGCCCCAGCATTTT
16	TRBV30	-	TRBD1	TRBJ2-7	CAWSYFPGQGFHEQYF	TGTGCCTGGAGCTACTTTCCGGGACAGGGTTTCCACGAGCAGTACTTC
16	TRBV15	-	-	TRBJ2-7	CATSRETGRSSYEQYF	TGTGCCACCAGCAGAGAAACTGGACGTAGCTCCTACGAGCAGTACTTC